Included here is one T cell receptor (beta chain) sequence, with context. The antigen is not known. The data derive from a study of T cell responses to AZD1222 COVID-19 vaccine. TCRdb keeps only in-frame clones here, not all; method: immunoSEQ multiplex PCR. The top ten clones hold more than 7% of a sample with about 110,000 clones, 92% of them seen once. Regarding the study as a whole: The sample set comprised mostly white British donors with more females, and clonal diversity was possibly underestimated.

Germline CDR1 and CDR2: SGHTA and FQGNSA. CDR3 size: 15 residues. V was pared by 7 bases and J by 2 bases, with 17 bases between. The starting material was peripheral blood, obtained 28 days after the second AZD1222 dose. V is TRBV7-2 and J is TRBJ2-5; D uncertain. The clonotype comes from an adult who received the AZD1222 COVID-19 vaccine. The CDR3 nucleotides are TGTGCCAGCACCCTAAGCTTAGGGATGCAAGAGACCCAGTACTTC. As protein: CASTLSLGMQETQYF.